One T cell receptor delta chain is described in this entry. What this receptor recognizes is not known. Per-base qualities were not stored, and no clone one base away is much larger. Pregnant women getting prenatal care were recruited in Kampala, Uganda, and their infants were enrolled; maternal HIV status had to be documented. Home visits to families took place weekly, and collection of infant clinical information, oral swabs and peripheral blood began at 6 weeks of age and was repeated every 4 months after that. Blood was collected in heparin tubes, and PBMC were isolated by Ficoll-Paque density gradient centrifugation and cryopreserved. To prepare the library, RT-PCR was applied. To generate TCR cDNA, RNA from PBMC was reverse transcribed using SuperScript II together with primers specific for the gamma chain and the delta chain. The cDNA was purified with AMPure XP beads, then amplified and indexed with Illumina adapters using the Nextera XT Index Kit. An Illumina MiSeq with a V2 300-cycle kit was used to sequence the gammadelta TCR libraries. Under the source paper's analysis protocol: Using MiXCR v2.1.12, CDR3 sequences were assembled, and reads were mapped onto D, J and V genes obtained from GenBank. VDJtools v1.2.1 was used to carry out repertoire analyses of the CDR3 clonotypes. In TCRdb, clones were called once more from the public reads by CATT, and rows of identical DNA were later combined. These V and J calls are TCRdb output, not the study's own analysis. The sample table holds some 1,400 delta-chain clones, of which 25% to 35% were seen once. The ten biggest clones cover 6% to 8% of the sample.

In the germline V gene, CDR1 corresponds to TSWWSYY and CDR2 to QGS. Including cysteine and phenylalanine, the CDR3 has 19 amino acids. Kept here is only the CDR3 DNA, which spans 57 bases and is read in frame from base 1. V trim: 3 bases; J trim: 6 bases; unmatched bases: 20. The data derive from a study of delta chains in infants with herpesvirus infections (dated by TCRdb to 2021 to 2023). Regarding the research as a whole: A Ugandan infant birth cohort was prospectively followed from birth to characterize gammadelta T cell responses to primary cytomegalovirus (CMV) infection. Previously published Belgian fetal and cord blood gammadelta TCR data were added only for comparison and were not generated in this cohort. The study searched for a public fetal Vdelta1/Vgamma8 gammadelta TCR clonotype in infants who acquired CMV infection after birth. By approximate age, the infant blood samples fell into groups of 1.5, 4, 8 and 12 months. gammadelta TCRs were sequenced from PBMC obtained from under 20 CMV-infected infants (one congenitally infected) and 7 or 8 CMV-uninfected infants for whom sufficient sample was available.

Findings and caveats that apply to the study as a whole: Within Vdelta1 cells, the frequency of the public clonotype appeared to be inversely correlated with age at infection and to decay rapidly, seemingly not persisting past roughly two months. The public clonotype was detected only at the first time point after infection and was not found in uninfected infants or in infants infected after 120 days. The authors noted a small sample size and no race- or environment-matched controls, since nearly all Ugandans acquire CMV before adulthood. The public Vdelta1 clonotype appeared in about 20% of the 18 CMV-infected infants: three infected postnatally before 120 days of age, plus the congenitally infected infant. Presence of the public clonotype at levels below the detection limit might still occur in CMV-uninfected infants.

The sequence was obtained from a human donor who was a Ugandan infant, either HIV-exposed or HIV-unexposed (not recorded which). The chain joins TRDV1 to TRDJ1, with TRDD3 matching 9 junction bases. This specimen consisted of peripheral blood, obtained at time point 1 of longitudinal follow-up. The CDR3 corresponds to CALGEFLWLTGGPLNKLIF. At the DNA level, the sequence is TGTGCTCTTGGGGAGTTCCTTTGGCTTACTGGGGGACCCCTCAATAAACTCATCTTT.